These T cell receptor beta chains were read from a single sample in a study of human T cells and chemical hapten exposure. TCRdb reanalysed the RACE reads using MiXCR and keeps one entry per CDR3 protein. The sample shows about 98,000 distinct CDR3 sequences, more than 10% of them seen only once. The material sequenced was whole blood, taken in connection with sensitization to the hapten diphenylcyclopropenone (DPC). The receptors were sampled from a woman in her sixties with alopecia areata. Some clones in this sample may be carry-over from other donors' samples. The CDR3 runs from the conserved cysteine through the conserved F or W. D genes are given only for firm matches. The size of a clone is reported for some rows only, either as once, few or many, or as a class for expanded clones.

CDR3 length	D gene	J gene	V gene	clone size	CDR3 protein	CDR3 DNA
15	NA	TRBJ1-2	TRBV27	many	CASSLYPRDNYGYTF	TGTGCCAGCAGTTTATACCCCCGGGACAACTATGGCTACACCTTC
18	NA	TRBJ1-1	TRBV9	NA	CASAEGLGDWAGNTEAFF	TGTGCCAGCGCCGAAGGGTTAGGGGATTGGGCCGGGAACACTGAAGCTTTCTTT
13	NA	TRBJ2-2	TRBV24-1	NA	CATRSNSAGELFF	TGTGCCACCAGAAGTAATAGCGCCGGGGAGCTGTTTTTT
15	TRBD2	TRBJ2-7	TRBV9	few	CASSPGTSFLHEQYF	TGTGCCAGCAGCCCCGGGACTAGCTTTCTCCACGAGCAGTACTTC
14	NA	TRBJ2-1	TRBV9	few	CASSQFGTGNEQFF	TGTGCCAGCAGCCAATTCGGGACTGGCAATGAGCAGTTCTTC
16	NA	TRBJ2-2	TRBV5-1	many	CASSYAQARLTGELFF	TGCGCCAGCAGCTATGCCCAGGCTCGTTTGACCGGGGAGCTGTTTTTT
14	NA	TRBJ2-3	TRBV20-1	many	CSAKQGTSTDTQYF	TGCAGTGCTAAACAGGGCACTAGCACAGATACGCAGTATTTT
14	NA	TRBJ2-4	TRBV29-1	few	CSVAGRLAKNIQYF	TGCAGCGTAGCGGGTCGACTAGCCAAAAACATTCAGTACTTC
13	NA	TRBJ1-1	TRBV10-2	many	CASSRTGYTEAFF	TGCGCCAGCAGTCGAACGGGATACACTGAAGCTTTCTTT
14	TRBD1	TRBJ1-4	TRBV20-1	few	CSARAWTGSEKLFF	TGCAGTGCTAGAGCCTGGACAGGGTCAGAAAAACTGTTTTTT
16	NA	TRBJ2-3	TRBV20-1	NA	CSARDLRSGLTDTQYF	TGCAGTGCTAGAGACCTACGATCCGGCCTCACAGATACGCAGTATTTT
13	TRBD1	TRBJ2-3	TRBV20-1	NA	CSVTTGWTDTQYF	TGCAGTGTTACGACAGGGTGGACAGATACGCAGTATTTT
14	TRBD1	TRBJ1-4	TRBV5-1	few	CASSATGSEEKLFF	TGCGCCAGCAGCGCGACAGGGAGTGAAGAAAAACTGTTTTTT
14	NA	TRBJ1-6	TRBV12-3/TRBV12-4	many	CASTPQGWNSPLHF	TGTGCCAGCACCCCTCAGGGGTGGAATTCACCCCTCCACTTT
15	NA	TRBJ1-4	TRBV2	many	CASSEISEPNEKLFF	TGTGCCAGCAGTGAAATCAGCGAACCTAATGAAAAACTGTTTTTT
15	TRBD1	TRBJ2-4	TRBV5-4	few	CASSLEPGQLNIQYF	TGTGCCAGCAGCCTGGAACCGGGACAGTTAAACATTCAGTACTTC
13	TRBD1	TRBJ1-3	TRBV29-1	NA	CSGAQGAGNTIYF	TGCAGCGGGGCACAGGGGGCTGGAAACACCATATATTTT
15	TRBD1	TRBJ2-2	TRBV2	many	CASSLGQGGAGELFF	TGTGCCAGCAGTCTGGGACAGGGAGGGGCCGGGGAGCTGTTTTTT
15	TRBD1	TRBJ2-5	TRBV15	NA	CATSSWTGGAETQYF	TGTGCCACCAGCAGTTGGACAGGGGGCGCAGAGACCCAGTACTTC
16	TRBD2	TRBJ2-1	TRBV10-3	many	CAITSGGAGSDNEQFF	TGTGCCATTACTAGCGGGGGGGCCGGATCAGACAATGAGCAGTTCTTC
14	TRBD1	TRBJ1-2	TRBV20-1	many	CSARAGTDPYGYTF	TGCAGTGCTAGAGCCGGGACAGATCCCTATGGCTACACCTTC
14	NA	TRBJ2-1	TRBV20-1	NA	CSAWTNSVTYEQFF	TGCAGTGCTTGGACTAATTCGGTAACCTATGAGCAGTTCTTC
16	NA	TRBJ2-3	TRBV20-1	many	CSAPTALGSSTDTQYF	TGCAGTGCGCCGACCGCGTTGGGATCTAGCACAGATACGCAGTATTTT
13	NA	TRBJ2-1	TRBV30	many	CACGAGFYNEQFF	TGTGCCTGTGGAGCAGGGTTCTACAATGAGCAGTTCTTC
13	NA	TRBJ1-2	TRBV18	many	CASSPAEPYGYTF	TGTGCCAGCTCACCAGCCGAGCCCTATGGCTACACCTTC
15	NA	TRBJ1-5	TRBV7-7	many	CASSLGQYSNQPQHF	TGTGCTAGCAGCTTAGGGCAGTATAGCAATCAGCCCCAGCATTTT
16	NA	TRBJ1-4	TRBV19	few	CASSLRSGGANEKLFF	TGTGCCAGTAGTCTCCGATCAGGCGGCGCTAATGAAAAACTGTTTTTT
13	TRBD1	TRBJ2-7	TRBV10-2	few	CASSPDRGAEQYF	TGCGCCAGCAGTCCGGACAGGGGGGCCGAGCAGTACTTC
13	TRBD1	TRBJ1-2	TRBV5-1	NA	CASSLKRTGLTHF	TGCGCCAGCAGCTTAAAACGGACAGGGCTCACCCACTTC
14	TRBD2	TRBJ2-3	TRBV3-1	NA	CASSPRTSGGSQYF	TGTGCCAGCAGCCCACGGACTAGCGGGGGGTCGCAGTATTTT
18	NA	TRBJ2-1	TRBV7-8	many	CASSPPIGSGVSWNEQFF	TGTGCCAGCAGCCCACCGATTGGATCGGGGGTGTCGTGGAATGAGCAGTTCTTC
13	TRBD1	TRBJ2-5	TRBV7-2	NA	CASSSQGAMIEYF	TGTGCCAGCAGCTCCCAGGGGGCGATGATCGAGTACTTC
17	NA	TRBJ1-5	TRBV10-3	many	CAISESVAERRNQPQHF	TGTGCCATCAGTGAGTCGGTGGCAGAACGACGCAATCAGCCCCAGCATTTT
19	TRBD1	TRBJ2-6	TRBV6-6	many	CASTPPVRTGGVGANVLTF	TGTGCCAGCACTCCCCCCGTACGGACAGGGGGCGTTGGGGCCAACGTCCTGACTTTC
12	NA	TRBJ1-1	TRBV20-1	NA	CSASPGTREAFF	TGCAGTGCTAGCCCCGGGACACGTGAAGCTTTCTTT
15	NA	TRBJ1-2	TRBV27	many	CASSLSYPAGYGYTF	TGTGCCAGCAGTTTATCGTACCCCGCGGGCTATGGCTACACCTTC
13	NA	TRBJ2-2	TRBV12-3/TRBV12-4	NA	CASSFRDTGELFF	TGTGCCAGCAGCTTCAGGGACACCGGGGAGCTGTTTTTT
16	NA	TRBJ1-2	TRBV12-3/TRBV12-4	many	CASSHGDRLLNYGYTF	TGTGCCAGCAGCCACGGAGACAGATTACTAAACTATGGCTACACCTTC
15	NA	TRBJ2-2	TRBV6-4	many	CASSVTGGSTGELFF	TGTGCCAGCAGTGTTACCGGGGGTAGCACCGGGGAGCTGTTTTTT
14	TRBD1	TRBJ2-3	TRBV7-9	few	CASGQDRSTDTQYF	TGTGCCAGCGGTCAGGACAGGAGCACAGATACGCAGTATTTT
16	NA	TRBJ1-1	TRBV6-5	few	CASSYLYRGPNTEAFF	TGTGCCAGCAGTTACTTATACCGGGGACCGAACACTGAAGCTTTCTTT
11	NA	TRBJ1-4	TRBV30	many	CAWSVREKLFF	TGTGCCTGGAGCGTTCGTGAAAAACTGTTTTTT
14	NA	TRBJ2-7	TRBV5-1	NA	CASSLGSLSYEQYF	TGCGCCAGCAGCTTGGGTTCCTTGTCCTACGAGCAGTACTTC
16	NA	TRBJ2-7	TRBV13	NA	CASSLSWDPKGYEQYF	TGTGCCAGCAGCTTAAGTTGGGACCCAAAGGGTTACGAGCAGTACTTC
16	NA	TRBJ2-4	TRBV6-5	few	CASSYMGSGAKNIQYF	TGTGCCAGCAGTTACATGGGGTCAGGGGCCAAAAACATTCAGTACTTC
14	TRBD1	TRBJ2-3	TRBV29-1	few	CSVEGGQGTDTQYF	TGCAGCGTTGAAGGGGGACAGGGAACAGATACGCAGTATTTT
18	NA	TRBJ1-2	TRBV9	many	CASSSDLQTGLSSYGYTF	TGTGCCAGCAGCTCGGACCTTCAGACAGGCCTCAGCTCCTATGGCTACACCTTC
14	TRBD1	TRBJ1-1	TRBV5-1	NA	CASSSRQGNTEAFF	TGCGCCAGCAGCAGCCGACAGGGAAACACTGAAGCTTTCTTT
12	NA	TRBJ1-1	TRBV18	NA	CASSPGRTAAFF	TGTGCCAGCTCACCAGGGCGGACAGCGGCTTTCTTT
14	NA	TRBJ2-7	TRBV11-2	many	CASSLEGQGTEQYF	TGTGCCAGCAGCTTGGAGGGGCAGGGTACCGAGCAGTACTTC
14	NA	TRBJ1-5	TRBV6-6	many	CASLDRLSNQPQHF	TGTGCCAGCCTGGATCGCCTGAGCAATCAGCCCCAGCATTTT
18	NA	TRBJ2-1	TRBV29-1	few	CSVEGWLGRVSSYNEQFF	TGCAGCGTTGAAGGGTGGTTGGGCAGGGTTAGCTCCTACAATGAGCAGTTCTTC
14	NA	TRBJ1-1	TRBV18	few	CASSPFSGDTEAFF	TGTGCCAGCTCACCATTTTCGGGGGACACTGAAGCTTTCTTT
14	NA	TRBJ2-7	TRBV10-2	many	CASSETPSSYEQYF	TGCGCCAGCAGTGAGACCCCTAGCTCCTACGAGCAGTACTTC